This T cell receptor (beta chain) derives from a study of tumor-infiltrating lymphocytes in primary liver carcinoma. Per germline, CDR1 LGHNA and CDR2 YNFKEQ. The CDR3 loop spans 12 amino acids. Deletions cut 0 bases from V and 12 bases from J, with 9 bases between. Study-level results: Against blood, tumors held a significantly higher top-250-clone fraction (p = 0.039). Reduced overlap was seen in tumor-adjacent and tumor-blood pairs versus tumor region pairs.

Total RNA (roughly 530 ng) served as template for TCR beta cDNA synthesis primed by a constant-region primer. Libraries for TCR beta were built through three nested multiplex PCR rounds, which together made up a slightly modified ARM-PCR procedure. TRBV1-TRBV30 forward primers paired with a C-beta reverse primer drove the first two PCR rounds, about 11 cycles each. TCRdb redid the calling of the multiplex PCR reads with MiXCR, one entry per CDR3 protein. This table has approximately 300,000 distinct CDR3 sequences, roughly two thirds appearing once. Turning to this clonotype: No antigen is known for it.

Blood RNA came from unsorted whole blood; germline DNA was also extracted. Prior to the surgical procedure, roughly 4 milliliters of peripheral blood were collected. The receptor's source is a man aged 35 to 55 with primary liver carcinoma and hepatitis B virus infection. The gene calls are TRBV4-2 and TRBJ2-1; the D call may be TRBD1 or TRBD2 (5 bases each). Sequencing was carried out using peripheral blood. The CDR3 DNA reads TGTGCCAGCAGCCAAGAAGTGGGGGTGCAGTTCTTC. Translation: CASSQEVGVQFF.